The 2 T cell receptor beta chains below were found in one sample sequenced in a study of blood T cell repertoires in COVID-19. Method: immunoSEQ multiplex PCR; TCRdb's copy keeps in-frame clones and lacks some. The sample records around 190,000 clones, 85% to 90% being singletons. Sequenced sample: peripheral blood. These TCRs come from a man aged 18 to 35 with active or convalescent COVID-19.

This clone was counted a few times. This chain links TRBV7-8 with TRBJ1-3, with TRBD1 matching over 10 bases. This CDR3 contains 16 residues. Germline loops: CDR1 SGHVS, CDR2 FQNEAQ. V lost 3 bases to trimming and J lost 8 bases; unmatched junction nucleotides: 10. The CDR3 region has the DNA TGTGCCAGCAGCTTCCGATCCGGGACAGGGGTGGACACCATATATTTT. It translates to CASSFRSGTGVDTIYF.

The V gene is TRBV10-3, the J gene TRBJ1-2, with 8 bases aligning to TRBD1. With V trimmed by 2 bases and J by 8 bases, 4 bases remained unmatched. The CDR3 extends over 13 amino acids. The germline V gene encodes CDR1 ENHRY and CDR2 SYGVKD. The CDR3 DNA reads TGTGCCATCAGTGAGGACAGGGGTGAGGGCTACACCTTC. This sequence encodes CAISEDRGEGYTF.